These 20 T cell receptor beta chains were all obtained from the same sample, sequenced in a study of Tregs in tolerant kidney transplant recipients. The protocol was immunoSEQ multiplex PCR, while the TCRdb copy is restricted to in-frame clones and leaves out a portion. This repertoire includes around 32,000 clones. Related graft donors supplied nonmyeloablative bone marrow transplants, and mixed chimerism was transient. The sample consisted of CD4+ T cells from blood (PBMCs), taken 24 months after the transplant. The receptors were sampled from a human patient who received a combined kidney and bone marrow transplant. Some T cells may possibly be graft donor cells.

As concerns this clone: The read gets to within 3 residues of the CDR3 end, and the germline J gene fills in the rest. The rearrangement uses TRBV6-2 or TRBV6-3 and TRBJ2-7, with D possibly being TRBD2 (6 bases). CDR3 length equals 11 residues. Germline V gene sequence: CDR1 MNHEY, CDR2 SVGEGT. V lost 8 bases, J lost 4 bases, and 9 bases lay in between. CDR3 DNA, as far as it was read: TGTGCCAGCGCACTAGCTTACGAG. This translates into CASALAYE. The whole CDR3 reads CASALAYEQYF.

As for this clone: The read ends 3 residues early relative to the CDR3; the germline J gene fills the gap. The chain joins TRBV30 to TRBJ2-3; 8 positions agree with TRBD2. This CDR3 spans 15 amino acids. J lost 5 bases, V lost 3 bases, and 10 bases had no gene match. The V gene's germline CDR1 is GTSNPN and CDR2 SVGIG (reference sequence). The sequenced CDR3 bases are TGTGCCTGGAGGGCAATAGCGGGAAATGGAGATACG. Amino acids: CAWRAIAGNGDT. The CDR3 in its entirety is CAWRAIAGNGDTQYF.

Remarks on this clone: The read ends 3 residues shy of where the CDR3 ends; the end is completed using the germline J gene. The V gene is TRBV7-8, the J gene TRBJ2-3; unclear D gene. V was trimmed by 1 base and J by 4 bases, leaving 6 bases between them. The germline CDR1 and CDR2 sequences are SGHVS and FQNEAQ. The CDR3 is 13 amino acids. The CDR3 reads CASSLEAPDTQYF. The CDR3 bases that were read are TGTGCCAGCAGCTTAGAGGCCCCAGATACG. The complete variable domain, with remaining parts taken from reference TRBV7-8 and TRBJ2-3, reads GAGVSQSPRYKVAKRGQDVALRCDPISGHVSLFWYQQALGQGPEFLTYFQNEAQLDKSGLPSDRFFAERPEGSVSTLKIQRTQQEDSAVYLCASSLEAPDTQYFGPGTRLTVL.

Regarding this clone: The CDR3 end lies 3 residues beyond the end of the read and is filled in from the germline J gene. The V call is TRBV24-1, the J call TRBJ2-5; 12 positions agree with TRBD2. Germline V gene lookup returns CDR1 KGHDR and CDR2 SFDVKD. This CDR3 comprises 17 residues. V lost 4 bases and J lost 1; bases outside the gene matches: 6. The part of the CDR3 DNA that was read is TGTGCCACCAGTGACCCTGGACTAGCGGGGTTCCAAGAGACC. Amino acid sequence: CATSDPGLAGFQET. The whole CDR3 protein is CATSDPGLAGFQETQYF.

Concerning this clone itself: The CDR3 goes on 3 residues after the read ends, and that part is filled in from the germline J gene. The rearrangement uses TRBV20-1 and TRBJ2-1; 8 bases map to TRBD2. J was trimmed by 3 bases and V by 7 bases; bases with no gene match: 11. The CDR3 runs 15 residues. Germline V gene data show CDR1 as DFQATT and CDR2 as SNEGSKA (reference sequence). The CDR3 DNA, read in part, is TGCAGTGTCCATAACAGCGGGAGAAGCTACAATGAG. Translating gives CSVHNSGRSYNE. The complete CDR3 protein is CSVHNSGRSYNEQFF.

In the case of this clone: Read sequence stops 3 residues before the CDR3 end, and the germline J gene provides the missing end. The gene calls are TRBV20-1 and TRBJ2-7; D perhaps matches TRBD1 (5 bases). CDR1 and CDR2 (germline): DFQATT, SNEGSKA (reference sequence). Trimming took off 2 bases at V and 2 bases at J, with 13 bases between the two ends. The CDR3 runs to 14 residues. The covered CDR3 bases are TGCAGTGCTAGACCCGGACACGGCCCCTACGAG. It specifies CSARPGHGPYE. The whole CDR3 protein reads CSARPGHGPYEQYF.

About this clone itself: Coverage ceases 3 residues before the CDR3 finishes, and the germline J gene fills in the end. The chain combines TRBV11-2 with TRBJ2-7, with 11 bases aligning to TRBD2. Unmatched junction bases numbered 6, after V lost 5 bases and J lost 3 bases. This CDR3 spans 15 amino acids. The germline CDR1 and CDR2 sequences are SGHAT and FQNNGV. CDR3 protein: CASSPGLAALYEQYF. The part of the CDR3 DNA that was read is TGTGCCAGCAGCCCGGGACTAGCGGCTCTCTACGAG.

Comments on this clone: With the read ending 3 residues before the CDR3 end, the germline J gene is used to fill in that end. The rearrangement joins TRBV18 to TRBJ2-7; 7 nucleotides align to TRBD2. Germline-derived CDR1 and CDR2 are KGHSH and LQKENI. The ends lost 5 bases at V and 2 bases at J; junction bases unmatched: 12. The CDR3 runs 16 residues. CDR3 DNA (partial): TGTGCCAGCTCAAAAGACAACGGGGGGTGGGCCTACGAG. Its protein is CASSKDNGGWAYE. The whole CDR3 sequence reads CASSKDNGGWAYEQYF. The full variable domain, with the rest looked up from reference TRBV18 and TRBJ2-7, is NAGVMQNPRHLVRRRGQEARLRCSPMKGHSHVYWYRQLPEEGLKFMVYLQKENIIDESGMPKERFSAEFPKEGPSILRIQQVVRGDSAAYFCASSKDNGGWAYEQYFGPGTRLTVT.

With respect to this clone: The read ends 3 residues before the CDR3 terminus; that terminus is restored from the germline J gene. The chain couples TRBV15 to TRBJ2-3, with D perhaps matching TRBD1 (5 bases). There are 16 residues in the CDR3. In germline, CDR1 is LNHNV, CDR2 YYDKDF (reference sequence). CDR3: CATSRVRTQGDETQYF. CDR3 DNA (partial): TGTGCCACCAGCAGAGTGAGGACCCAAGGGGATGAAACG.

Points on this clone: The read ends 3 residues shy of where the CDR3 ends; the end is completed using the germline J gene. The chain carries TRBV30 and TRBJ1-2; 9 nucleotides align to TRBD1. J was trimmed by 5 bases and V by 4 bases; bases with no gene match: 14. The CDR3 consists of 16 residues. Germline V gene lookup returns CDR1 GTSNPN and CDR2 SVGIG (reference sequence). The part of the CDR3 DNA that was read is TGTGCCTGGACCCTAGTCCGGGACAGGGCTGGGTATGGC. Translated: CAWTLVRDRAGYG. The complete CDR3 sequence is CAWTLVRDRAGYGYTF.

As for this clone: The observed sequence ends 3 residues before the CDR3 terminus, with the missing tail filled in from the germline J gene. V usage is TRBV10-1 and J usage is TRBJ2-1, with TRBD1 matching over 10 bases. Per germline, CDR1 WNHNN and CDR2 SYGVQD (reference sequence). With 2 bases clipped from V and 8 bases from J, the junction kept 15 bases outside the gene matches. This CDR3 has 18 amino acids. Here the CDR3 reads CASSERGRGTGESDEQFF. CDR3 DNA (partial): TGCGCCAGCAGTGAGCGGGGCCGGGGGACAGGGGAAAGCGATGAG.

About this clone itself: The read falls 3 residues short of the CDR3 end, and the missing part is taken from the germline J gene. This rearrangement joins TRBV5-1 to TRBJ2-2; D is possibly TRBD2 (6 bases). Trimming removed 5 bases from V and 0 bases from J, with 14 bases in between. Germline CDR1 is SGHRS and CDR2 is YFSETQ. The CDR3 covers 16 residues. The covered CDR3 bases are TGCGCCAGCAGTCTCACCCCGGGGGCGAACACCGGGGAG. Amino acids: CASSLTPGANTGE. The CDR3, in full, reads CASSLTPGANTGELFF.

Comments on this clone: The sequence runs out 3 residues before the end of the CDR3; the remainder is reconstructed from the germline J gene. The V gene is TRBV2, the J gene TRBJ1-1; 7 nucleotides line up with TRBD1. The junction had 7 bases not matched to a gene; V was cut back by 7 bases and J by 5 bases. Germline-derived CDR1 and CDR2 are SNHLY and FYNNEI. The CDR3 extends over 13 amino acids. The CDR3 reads CASTDREGTEAFF. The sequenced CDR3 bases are TGTGCCAGCACAGACAGGGAGGGGACTGAA. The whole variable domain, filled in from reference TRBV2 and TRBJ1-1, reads EPEVTQTPSHQVTQMGQEVILRCVPISNHLYFYWYRQILGQKVEFLVSFYNNEISEKSEIFDDQFSVERPDGSNFTLKIRSTKLEDSAMYFCASTDREGTEAFFGQGTRLTVV.

The CDR3 protein is CASSPGLTGREAFF. CDR3 DNA, as far as it was read: TGTGCCAGCAGCCCTGGACTTACCGGACGGGAA. The V and J genes are TRBV5-6 and TRBJ1-1, with D unresolved. The read finishes 3 residues shy of the CDR3 end, and the germline J gene is used to complete it. Germline CDR1 reads SGHDT; CDR2 reads YYEEEE. This CDR3 has 14 residues.

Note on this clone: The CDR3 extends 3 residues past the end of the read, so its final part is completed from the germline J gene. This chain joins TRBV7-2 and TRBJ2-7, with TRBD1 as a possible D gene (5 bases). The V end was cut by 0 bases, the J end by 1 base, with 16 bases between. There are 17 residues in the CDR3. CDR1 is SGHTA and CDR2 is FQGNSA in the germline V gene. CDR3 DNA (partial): TGTGCCAGCAGCTTAGCGCCAGGGTCTCCTCTTTCCTACGAG. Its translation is CASSLAPGSPLSYE. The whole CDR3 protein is CASSLAPGSPLSYEQYF.

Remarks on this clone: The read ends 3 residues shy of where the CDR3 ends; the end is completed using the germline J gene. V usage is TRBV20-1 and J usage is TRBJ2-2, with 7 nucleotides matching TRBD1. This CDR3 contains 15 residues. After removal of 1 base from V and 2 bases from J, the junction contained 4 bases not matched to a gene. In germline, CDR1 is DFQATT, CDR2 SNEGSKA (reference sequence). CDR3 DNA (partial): TGCAGTGCTAGAGTTCGGACAGGCAACACCGGGGAG. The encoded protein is CSARVRTGNTGE. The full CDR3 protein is CSARVRTGNTGELFF.

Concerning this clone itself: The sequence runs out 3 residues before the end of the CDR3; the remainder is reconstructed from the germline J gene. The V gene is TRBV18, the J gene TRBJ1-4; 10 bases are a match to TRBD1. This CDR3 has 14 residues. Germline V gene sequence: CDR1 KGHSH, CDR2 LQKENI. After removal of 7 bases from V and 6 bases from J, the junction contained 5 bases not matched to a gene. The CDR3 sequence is CASFSGTGDEKLFF. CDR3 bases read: TGTGCCAGCTTTTCGGGGACAGGGGATGAAAAA.

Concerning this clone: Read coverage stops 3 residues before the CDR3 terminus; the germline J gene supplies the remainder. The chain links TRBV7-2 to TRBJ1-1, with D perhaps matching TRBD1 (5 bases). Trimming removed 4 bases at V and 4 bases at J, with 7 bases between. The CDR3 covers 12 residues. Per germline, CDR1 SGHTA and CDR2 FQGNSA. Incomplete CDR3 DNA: TGTGCCAGCAGCTCGGGGGTCACTGAA. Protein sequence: CASSSGVTE. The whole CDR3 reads CASSSGVTEAFF.

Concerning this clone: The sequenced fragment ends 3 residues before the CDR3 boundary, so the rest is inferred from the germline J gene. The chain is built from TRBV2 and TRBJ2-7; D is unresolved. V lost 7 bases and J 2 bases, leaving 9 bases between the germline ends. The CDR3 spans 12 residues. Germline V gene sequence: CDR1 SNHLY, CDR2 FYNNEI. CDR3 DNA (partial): TGTGCCAGCACCAGGATTACCTACGAG. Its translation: CASTRITYE. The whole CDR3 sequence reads CASTRITYEQYF.

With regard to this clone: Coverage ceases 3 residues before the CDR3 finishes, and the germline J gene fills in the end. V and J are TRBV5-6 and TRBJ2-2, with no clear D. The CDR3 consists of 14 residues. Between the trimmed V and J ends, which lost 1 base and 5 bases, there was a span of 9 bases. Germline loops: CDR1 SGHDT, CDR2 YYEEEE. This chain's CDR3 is CASSLWVRTGELFF. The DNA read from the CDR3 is TGTGCCAGCAGCTTGTGGGTGCGGACCGGGGAG.